Listed below are T cell receptor beta chains from one sample, sequenced in a study of human thymus T cells. Here immunoSEQ multiplex PCR was the method, and the copy in TCRdb shows in-frame clones only, minus some. Here the sample spans 70,000 to 75,000 clones, roughly 94% being singletons. The sample comprised thymus tissue. The receptors derive from a girl under two years old with a congenital heart defect but otherwise immunologically healthy. Each CDR3 is given with its conserved first and last residue. Each record gives: J gene, V gene, CDR3 protein.

>TRBJ1-2|TRBV18
CASSRALSYTF
>TRBJ1-2|TRBV4-3
CASSQESRCGYGYTF
>TRBJ2-7|TRBV19
CASSMGREYEQYF
>TRBJ2-4|TRBV30
CAARWLAVENIQYF
>TRBJ2-2|TRBV5-6
CASRGQNTGELFF
>TRBJ2-1|TRBV28
CASSSVILGSQVRSYNEQFF
>TRBJ1-2|TRBV19
CASSSPGYFLLYGYTF
>TRBJ1-4|TRBV10-2
CASGDDLGHLYANEKLFF
>TRBJ1-3|TRBV5-6
CASSHTGTGGLGGNTIYF
>TRBJ2-4|TRBV18
CASSPGSGEAKNIQYF
>TRBJ1-4|TRBV6-1
CASSEARGAREKLFF
>TRBJ2-5|TRBV10-2
CASRTGLAGREETQYF
>TRBJ1-2|TRBV5-1
CASSLDWTGWGYTF
>TRBJ2-7|TRBV6-5
CASSCRLAGDNEQYF
>TRBJ2-7|TRBV2
CASSALSGRESYEQYF
>TRBJ2-7|TRBV29-1
CSVELGTRFHHEQYF
>TRBJ2-1|TRBV28
CASSFRPGTFPYNEQFF
>TRBJ2-3|TRBV7-9
CASSYCTQRCTDTQYF
>TRBJ1-5|TRBV5-8
CASSLPPKVRTPNQPQHF
>TRBJ2-3|TRBV11-2
CASSLAQLAGITDTQYF
>TRBJ1-5|TRBV19
CASSPQGQLKYQPQHF
>TRBJ2-4|TRBV28
CASSSYHPRRSPAKNIQYF
>TRBJ2-4|TRBV5-1
CASSAEGLAKNIQYF
>TRBJ1-1|TRBV5-5
CASSVDRANTEAFF